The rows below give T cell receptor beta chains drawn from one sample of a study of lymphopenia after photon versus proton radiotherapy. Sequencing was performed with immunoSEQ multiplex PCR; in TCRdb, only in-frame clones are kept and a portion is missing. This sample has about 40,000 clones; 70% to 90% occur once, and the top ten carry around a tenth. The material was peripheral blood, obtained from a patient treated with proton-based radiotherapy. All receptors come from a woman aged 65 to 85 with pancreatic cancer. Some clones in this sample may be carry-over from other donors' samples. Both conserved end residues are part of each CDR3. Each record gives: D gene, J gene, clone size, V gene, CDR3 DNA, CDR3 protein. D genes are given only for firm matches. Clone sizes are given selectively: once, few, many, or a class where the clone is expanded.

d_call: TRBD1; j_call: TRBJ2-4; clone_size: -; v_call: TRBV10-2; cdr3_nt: TGCGCCAGCAGCTGGGACAGAAATCAGTACTTC; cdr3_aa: CASSWDRNQYF
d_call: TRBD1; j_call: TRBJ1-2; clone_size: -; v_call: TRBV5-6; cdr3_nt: TGTGCCAGCAGCCGCACAGGGGACTATGGCTACACCTTC; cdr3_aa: CASSRTGDYGYTF
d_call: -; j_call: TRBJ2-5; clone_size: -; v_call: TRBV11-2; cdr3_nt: TGTGCCGGCAGCTTACAACGCCAAGAGACCCAGTACTTC; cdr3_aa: CAGSLQRQETQYF
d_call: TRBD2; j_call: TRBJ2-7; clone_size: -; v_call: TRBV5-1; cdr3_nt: TGCGCCAGCAGCTTGGCCGATAGCGGGAGGGCCTACGAGCAGTACTTC; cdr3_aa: CASSLADSGRAYEQYF
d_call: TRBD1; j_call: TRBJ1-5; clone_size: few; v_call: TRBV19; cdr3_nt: TGTGCCTCCTCTGACGGGACAGGGGGCCGGGGACAGCCCCAGCATTTT; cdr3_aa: CASSDGTGGRGQPQHF
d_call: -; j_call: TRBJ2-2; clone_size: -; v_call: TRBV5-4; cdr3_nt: TGTGCCAGCAGCTTGGCCTTTCCCACCGGGGAGCTGTTTTTT; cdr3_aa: CASSLAFPTGELFF
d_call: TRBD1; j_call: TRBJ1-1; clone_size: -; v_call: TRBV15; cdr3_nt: TGTGCCACCCGGACAGGAGTGAACACTGAAGCTTTCTTT; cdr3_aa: CATRTGVNTEAFF
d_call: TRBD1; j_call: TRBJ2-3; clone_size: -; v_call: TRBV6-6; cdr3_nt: TGTGCCAGCAGTACCGACAGGGAAACGCAGTATTTT; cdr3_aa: CASSTDRETQYF
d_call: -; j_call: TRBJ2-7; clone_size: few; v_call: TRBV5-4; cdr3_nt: TGTGCCAGCAGCTTGAACGCTTTTAGCTCCTACGAGCAGTACTTC; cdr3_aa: CASSLNAFSSYEQYF
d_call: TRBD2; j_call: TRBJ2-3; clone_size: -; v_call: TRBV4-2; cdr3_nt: TGTGCCAGCAGCCCGGGGCTAGCGGTCGGACGCACAGATACGCAGTATTTT; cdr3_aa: CASSPGLAVGRTDTQYF
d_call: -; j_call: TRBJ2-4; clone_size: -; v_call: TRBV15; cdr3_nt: TGTGCCACCAGCAGAGATCGCCAGTCCAACATTCAGTACTTC; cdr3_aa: CATSRDRQSNIQYF
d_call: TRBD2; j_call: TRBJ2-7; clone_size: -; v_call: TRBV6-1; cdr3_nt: TGTGCCAGTTTACCGGGACTAGCGGGACCGTACGAGCAGTACTTC; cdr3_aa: CASLPGLAGPYEQYF
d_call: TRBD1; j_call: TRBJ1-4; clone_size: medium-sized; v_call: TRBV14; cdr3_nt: TGTGCCAGCAGCCCCGGGACAGGGTGGGGTGAAAAACTGTTTTTT; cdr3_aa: CASSPGTGWGEKLFF
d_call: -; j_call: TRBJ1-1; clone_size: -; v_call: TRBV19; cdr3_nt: TGTGCCAGTACCGAGGCAGGGTATTACACTGAAGCTTTCTTT; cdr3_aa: CASTEAGYYTEAFF
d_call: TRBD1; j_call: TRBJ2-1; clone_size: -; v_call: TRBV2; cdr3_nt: TGTGCCAGCAGTGTACAGGGGGCTTACAATGAGCAGTTCTTC; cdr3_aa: CASSVQGAYNEQFF
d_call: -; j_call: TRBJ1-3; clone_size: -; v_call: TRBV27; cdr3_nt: TGTGCCAGCAGCGCGGCGGGGGACCTCTCTGGAAACACCATATATTTT; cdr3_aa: CASSAAGDLSGNTIYF
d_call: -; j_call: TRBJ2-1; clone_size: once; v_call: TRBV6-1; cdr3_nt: TGTGCCAGCAGTGGGGGTAACTCCTACAATGAGCAGTTCTTC; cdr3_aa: CASSGGNSYNEQFF
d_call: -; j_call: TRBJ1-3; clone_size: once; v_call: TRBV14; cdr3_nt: TGTGCCAGCAGCCAAGAACTGAGGGAAGGAAACACCATATATTTT; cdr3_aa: CASSQELREGNTIYF
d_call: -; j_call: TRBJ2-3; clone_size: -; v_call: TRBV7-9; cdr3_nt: TGTGCCAGCAGCTTAAAGGGCACAGATACGCAGTATTTT; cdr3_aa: CASSLKGTDTQYF
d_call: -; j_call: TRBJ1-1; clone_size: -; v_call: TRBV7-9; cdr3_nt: TGTGCCAGCAGCTTAAACCCCTCGGGCAGCACTGAAGCTTTCTTT; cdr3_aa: CASSLNPSGSTEAFF
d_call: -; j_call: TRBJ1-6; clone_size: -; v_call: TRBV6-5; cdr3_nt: TGTGCCAGCAGTTACTCGGCATCACCCCTCCACTTT; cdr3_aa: CASSYSASPLHF
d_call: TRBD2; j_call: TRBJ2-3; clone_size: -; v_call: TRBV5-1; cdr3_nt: TGCGCCAGCAGCTGGGGACTAGCGGGAGGTAGCACAGATACGCAGTATTTT; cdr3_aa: CASSWGLAGGSTDTQYF
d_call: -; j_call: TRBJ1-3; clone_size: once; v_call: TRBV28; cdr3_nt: TGTGCCAGCAGGGAGGACAGCGGGAACACCATATATTTT; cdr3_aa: CASREDSGNTIYF
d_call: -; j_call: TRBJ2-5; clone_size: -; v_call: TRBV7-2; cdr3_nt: TGTGCCAGCAACCCACACGCAAACAGCGAAGAGACCCAGTACTTC; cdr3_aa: CASNPHANSEETQYF
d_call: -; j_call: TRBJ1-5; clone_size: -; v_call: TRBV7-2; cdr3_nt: TGTGCCAGCAGCTTAGTGGAGGGCAATCAGCCCCAGCATTTT; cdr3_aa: CASSLVEGNQPQHF
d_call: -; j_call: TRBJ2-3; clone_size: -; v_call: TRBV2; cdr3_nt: TGTGCCAGCAGTAGACAGGGCACAGATACGCAGTATTTT; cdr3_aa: CASSRQGTDTQYF
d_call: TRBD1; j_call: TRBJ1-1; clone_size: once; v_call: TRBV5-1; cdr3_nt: TGCGCCAGCAGCTCGGACAGGCCGGGAACTGAAGCTTTCTTT; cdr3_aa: CASSSDRPGTEAFF
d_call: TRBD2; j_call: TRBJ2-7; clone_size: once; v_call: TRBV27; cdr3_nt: TGTGCCAGCAGTGACCGCGGGAGATACAACGAGCAGTACTTC; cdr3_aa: CASSDRGRYNEQYF
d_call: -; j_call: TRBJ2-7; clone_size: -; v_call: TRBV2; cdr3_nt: TGTGCCAGCAGTTATCAGGGGGGGCAGTACTTC; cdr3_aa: CASSYQGGQYF
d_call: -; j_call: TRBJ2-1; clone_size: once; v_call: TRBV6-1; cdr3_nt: TGTGCCAGCAGTGCGGACCCAAACCCCCCTTATAATGAGCAGTTCTTC; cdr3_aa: CASSADPNPPYNEQFF
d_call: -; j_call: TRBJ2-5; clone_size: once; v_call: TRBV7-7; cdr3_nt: TGTGCTAGCAGCTTAGGACTGAAAGAGACCCAGTACTTC; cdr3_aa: CASSLGLKETQYF
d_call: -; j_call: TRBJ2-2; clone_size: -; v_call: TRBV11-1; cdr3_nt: TGTGCCATCATTAAACCCGGGACATACGCGAACACCGGGGAGCTGTTTTTT; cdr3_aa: CAIIKPGTYANTGELFF
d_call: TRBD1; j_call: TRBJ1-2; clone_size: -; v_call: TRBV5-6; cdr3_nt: TGTGCCAGCAGCTCAGACAGGGTTGGCGCAACTAACTATGGCTACACCTTC; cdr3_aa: CASSSDRVGATNYGYTF
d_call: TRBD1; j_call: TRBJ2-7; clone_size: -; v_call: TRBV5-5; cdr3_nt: TGTGCCAGCAGCTTGGGCCCACAGGGGTACGAGCAGTACTTC; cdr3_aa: CASSLGPQGYEQYF
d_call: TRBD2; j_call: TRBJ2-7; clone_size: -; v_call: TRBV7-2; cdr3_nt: TGTGCCAGCAGCGAAGGGCCTAGCGGGATTTACGAGCAGTACTTC; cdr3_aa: CASSEGPSGIYEQYF
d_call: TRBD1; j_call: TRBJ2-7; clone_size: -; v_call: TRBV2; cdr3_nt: TGTGCCAGCACCCGGGACAGGGTATCCGAGCAGTACTTC; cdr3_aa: CASTRDRVSEQYF
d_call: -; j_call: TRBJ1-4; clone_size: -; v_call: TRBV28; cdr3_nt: TGTGCCAGCAGTTTAAGCAGTAGGGCTAATGAAAAACTGTTTTTT; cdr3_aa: CASSLSSRANEKLFF
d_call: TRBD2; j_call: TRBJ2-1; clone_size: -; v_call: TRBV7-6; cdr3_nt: TGTGCCAGCAGCTTAGCGCGTATAGCGGGAGTACATGAGCAGTTCTTC; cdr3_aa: CASSLARIAGVHEQFF
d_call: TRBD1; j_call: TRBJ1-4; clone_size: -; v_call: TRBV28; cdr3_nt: TGTGCCAGCAGTTTTTGGGGACAGGGGAATGAAAAACTGTTTTTT; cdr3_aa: CASSFWGQGNEKLFF
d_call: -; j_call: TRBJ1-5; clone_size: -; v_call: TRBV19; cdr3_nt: TGTGCCAGTAGTTGGCAGGATCTATTTCAGCCCCAGCATTTT; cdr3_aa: CASSWQDLFQPQHF
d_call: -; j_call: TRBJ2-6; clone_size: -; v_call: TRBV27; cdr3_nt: TGTGCCAGCAGTCCGGCCCCTGGGGCCAACGTCCTGACTTTC; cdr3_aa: CASSPAPGANVLTF